The 23 T cell receptor beta chains presented below share a single source sample, sequenced in a study of cytomegalovirus exposure and HLA in healthy donors. Clones were read by immunoSEQ multiplex PCR, and TCRdb kept only the in-frame ones, dropping some. The profile shows 220,000 or so clones, 85% to 95% of them singletons. Sequenced sample: PBMCs. The receptors originated from a woman between 18 and 29 years old in good health and CMV-seronegative.

DNA for the CDR3: TGTGCCAGCAGCCCTCACCTAGCGGGAGCGGGCACCGGGGAGCTGTTTTTT. Its translation: CASSPHLAGAGTGELFF. This chain links TRBV11-2 with TRBJ2-2; 10 nucleotides line up with TRBD2. This CDR3 region has 17 residues. Germline V lookup: CDR1 SGHAT, CDR2 FQNNGV. Trimming cost V 5 bases and J 4 bases; bases outside gene matches: 10.

The rearrangement uses TRBV28 and TRBJ1-5, with D perhaps TRBD1 (5 bases). V was pared by 6 bases and J by 0 bases, with 15 bases between. The CDR3 sequence is 16 residues long. The germline V gene has CDR1 MDHEN and CDR2 SYDVKM. CDR3 loop: CASRPRQINSNQPQHF. The CDR3 DNA sequence: TGTGCCAGCAGGCCACGACAGATAAATAGCAATCAGCCCCAGCATTTT.

The chain uses TRBV11-2 and TRBJ2-1; TRBD2 agrees at 9 bases. Germline V gives CDR1 SGHAT, CDR2 FQNNGV. This CDR3 has 15 residues. The V segment lost 5 bases and the J segment 6 bases; nucleotides outside the gene matches: 8. The CDR3 sequence is CASSQAGGPTNEQFF. CDR3 DNA sequence: TGTGCCAGCAGCCAAGCGGGAGGACCCACCAATGAGCAGTTCTTC.

V gene TRBV27 combines with J gene TRBJ1-1; the match to TRBD1 covers 10 bases. Germline CDR1 and CDR2: MNHEY and SMNVEV (reference sequence). This CDR3 comprises 15 residues. Losses at the gene ends were 5 bases for V and 1 base for J; bases not matched to a gene: 4. CDR3 region: CASSVRTGGNTEAFF. CDR3 sequence (DNA): TGTGCCAGCAGTGTTCGGACAGGGGGGAACACTGAAGCTTTCTTT.

This sequence joins TRBV6-4 and TRBJ1-2; 11 positions match TRBD1. The CDR3 spans 15 residues. Trimming cost V 6 bases and J 4 bases; bases outside gene matches: 7. Germline CDR1 and CDR2: MRHNA and SNTAGT. CDR3 bases: TGTGCCAGCAGCACCGGGACAGGGGGAGTCTATGGCTACACCTTC. It codes for CASSTGTGGVYGYTF.

V and J are TRBV7-8 and TRBJ2-7; weak D call: TRBD2 (7 bases). Trimming took off 1 base at V and 11 bases at J, with 15 bases between the two ends. In germline, CDR1 is SGHVS, CDR2 FQNEAQ. The length of the CDR3 is 13 residues. Here the CDR3 DNA reads TGTGCCAGCAGCTTAGGCCGGGGGAGGGGGGAGTACTTC. Its translation: CASSLGRGRGEYF. The full variable domain, completed using reference TRBV7-8 and TRBJ2-7, is GAGVSQSPRYKVAKRGQDVALRCDPISGHVSLFWYQQALGQGPEFLTYFQNEAQLDKSGLPSDRFFAERPEGSVSTLKIQRTQQEDSAVYLCASSLGRGRGEYFGPGTRLTVT.

V is TRBV9 and J is TRBJ2-1; unclear D gene. CDR3 size: 17 residues. Germline values: CDR1 SGDLS, CDR2 YYNGEE. Trimming shortened V by 1 base and J by 4 bases, and 18 bases separated the two germline ends. The chain's CDR3 is CASSVWPDERNYNEQFF. In nucleotides, the CDR3 is TGTGCCAGCAGCGTATGGCCAGACGAGAGGAATTACAATGAGCAGTTCTTC. Full variable domain (rest looked up from reference TRBV9 and TRBJ2-1): DSGVTQTPKHLITATGQRVTLRCSPRSGDLSVYWYQQSLDQGLQFLIQYYNGEERAKGNILERFSAQQFPDLHSELNLSSLELGDSALYFCASSVWPDERNYNEQFFGPGTRLTVL.

Only a few counts were recorded for this clone. The chain has TRBV5-1 and TRBJ2-1; 7 bases match TRBD2. Germline V gene sequence: CDR1 SGHRS, CDR2 YFSETQ. The ends lost 0 bases at V and 12 bases at J; junction bases unmatched: 18. The CDR3 covers 17 residues. The CDR3 sequence is CASSLVQGGNKGFWQFF. CDR3 in DNA: TGCGCCAGCAGCTTGGTCCAGGGAGGGAATAAGGGCTTCTGGCAGTTCTTC.

CDR3 bases: TGTGCCAGCAGTTCAACAGGAACAGGGGCCAACGTCCTGACTTTC. Translating it yields CASSSTGTGANVLTF. The chain has TRBV6-4 and TRBJ2-6, with D tentatively TRBD1 (5 bases). Germline V gives CDR1 MRHNA, CDR2 SNTAGT. The ends were cut back, 5 bases at V and 4 bases at J, with 12 bases in the middle. CDR3 length: 15 residues.

The chain is built from TRBV14 and TRBJ2-7; a weak D match, TRBD1 (5 bases). V lost 5 bases, J lost 2 bases, and 13 bases lay in between. This CDR3 spans 14 amino acids. The germline gives CDR1 SGHDN, CDR2 FVKESK. The CDR3 nucleotides are TGTGCCAGCAGCTCTGACAGAGAACCCTACGAGCAGTACTTC. Residues: CASSSDREPYEQYF.

The gene calls are TRBV7-8 and TRBJ2-5, with 12 bases that match TRBD2. The CDR3 consists of 16 residues. Per the germline V gene, CDR1 is SGHVS and CDR2 is FQNEAQ. The V and J ends lost 3 bases and 9 bases, in that order; junction bases with no gene match: 11. CDR3: CASSFPSGRAWGAQYF. DNA for the CDR3: TGTGCCAGCAGCTTTCCTAGCGGGAGGGCCTGGGGGGCCCAGTACTTC.

The J gene is TRBJ2-3, the V gene TRBV5-1; 7 nucleotides agree with TRBD2. The germline CDR1 and CDR2 sequences are SGHRS and YFSETQ. This CDR3 contains 15 residues. Losses at the gene ends were 4 bases for V and 4 bases for J; bases not matched to a gene: 9. The DNA for the CDR3 is TGCGCCAGCAGCAAGGGACTATTGGTGCCAGATACGCAGTATTTT. This sequence encodes CASSKGLLVPDTQYF.

This rearrangement joins TRBV5-1 to TRBJ1-1; TRBD1 agrees at 10 bases. V gave up 5 bases and J gave up 11 bases; unmatched junction bases: 18. Germline CDR1 and CDR2: SGHRS and YFSETQ. This CDR3 region has 16 residues. The CDR3 DNA sequence: TGCGCCAGCAGGCGACAGGGGGCGACAGGGGGGTCGGCTGCTTTCTTT. Its protein product is CASRRQGATGGSAAFF.

The chain carries TRBV6-6 and TRBJ1-1; 9 bases agree with TRBD1. V was clipped by 6 bases and J by 6 bases; unmatched bases: 11. The CDR3 has 15 amino acids. From germline, CDR1 is MNHNY and CDR2 SVGAGI (reference sequence). The CDR3 here is CASRYKQGALSEAFF. DNA for the CDR3: TGTGCCAGCAGGTACAAACAGGGGGCGCTTTCTGAAGCTTTCTTT.

The V call is TRBV6-4, the J call TRBJ2-5, with D unclear. The CDR3 covers 13 residues. V was cut by 6 bases and J by 1 base, with 9 bases left in between. Germline-derived CDR1 and CDR2 are MRHNA and SNTAGT. The CDR3 nucleotides read TGTGCCAGCAGCCTTAGCCCCCAAGAGACCCAGTACTTC. Translation gives CASSLSPQETQYF.

The V and J genes are TRBV7-3 and TRBJ2-7, with 8 nucleotides matching TRBD2. Germline V gene sequence: CDR1 SGHTA, CDR2 FQGTGA. The CDR3 spans 15 residues. The junction had 4 bases not matched to a gene; V was cut back by 1 base and J by 2 bases. The CDR3 bases are TGTGCCAGCAGCTTAATAGCGGGGAACACCTACGAGCAGTACTTC. Its translation is CASSLIAGNTYEQYF. Variable domain in full (rest from reference TRBV7-3 and TRBJ2-7): GAGVSQTPSNKVTEKGKYVELRCDPISGHTALYWYRQSLGQGPEFLIYFQGTGAADDSGLPNDRFFAVRPEGSVSTLKIQRTERGDSAVYLCASSLIAGNTYEQYFGPGTRLTVT.

This clone occurred once. V is TRBV20-1 and J is TRBJ1-1; 8 bases match TRBD1. The V gene end was trimmed by 5 bases and the J gene end by 13 bases; junction bases not matched to a gene: 6. CDR1 DFQATT and CDR2 SNEGSKA come from the germline V gene (reference sequence). CDR3 length equals 10 residues. CDR3 protein: CSASGGRVFF. The CDR3 nucleotides read TGCAGTGCTTCAGGGGGCAGGGTTTTCTTT.

The chain recombines TRBV10-2 with TRBJ2-1; 7 bases match TRBD2. Germline CDR1 reads WSHSY; CDR2 reads SAAADI. This CDR3 has 13 amino acids. V lost 2 bases, J lost 7 bases, and 2 bases stayed unmatched. This CDR3 reads CASSETGGNEQFF. CDR3 nucleotide sequence: TGCGCCAGCAGTGAGACGGGAGGTAATGAGCAGTTCTTC.

This clone was counted a single time. The V gene is TRBV6-1, the J gene TRBJ1-4, with a possible D match to TRBD1 (5 bases). Trimming cost V 0 bases and J 7 bases, with 9 bases left between them. This CDR3 contains 14 residues. CDR1 and CDR2 from the germline V gene are MNHNS and SASEGT. The CDR3 nucleotides read TGTGCCAGCAGTGAAGCAAGCCAGGGTGAAAAACTGTTTTTT. This translates into CASSEASQGEKLFF.

The rearrangement uses TRBV19 and TRBJ1-6; TRBD1 agrees at 9 bases. This CDR3 has 15 residues. J was trimmed by 8 bases and V by 5 bases; bases with no gene match: 7. Germline CDR1 and CDR2: LNHDA and SQIVND (reference sequence). The CDR3 nucleotides are TGTGCCAGTAGTTTCAGAACAGGGGGCGATTCACCCCTCCACTTT. This sequence encodes CASSFRTGGDSPLHF.

This chain uses TRBV9 with TRBJ2-7; 7 bases are shared with TRBD2. V trimming: 4 bases; J trimming: 4 bases; junction bases outside the gene matches: 11. CDR3 size: 15 residues. Looked up from germline, CDR1 is SGDLS and CDR2 is YYNGEE. The CDR3 region is CASSPRSGLIYEQYF. The CDR3 DNA sequence: TGTGCCAGCAGCCCTCGTAGCGGGCTAATTTACGAGCAGTACTTC.

This chain joins TRBV6-6 and TRBJ2-2, with D perhaps TRBD2 (6 bases). Germline CDR1 and CDR2: MNHNY and SVGAGI (reference sequence). CDR3 length: 15 amino acids. V lost 0 bases, J lost 3 bases, and 8 bases lay in between. In DNA, the CDR3 is TGTGCCAGCAGTTACTCGGCGGGACACACCGGGGAGCTGTTTTTT. Translating it yields CASSYSAGHTGELFF.

The rearrangement uses TRBV4-1 and TRBJ1-1; 7 positions agree with TRBD1. Trimming removed 2 bases from V and 0 bases from J; junction bases left unmatched: 9. Germline V gene sequence: CDR1 MGHRA, CDR2 YSYEKL. The CDR3 loop spans 17 amino acids. The CDR3: CASSQSIPGQMNTEAFF. As DNA, the CDR3 is TGCGCCAGCAGCCAATCTATCCCGGGACAGATGAACACTGAAGCTTTCTTT.